This TCR beta chain was recorded in a study of T cells after yellow fever vaccination. The table lists this clonotype with a few counts. The junction does not match germline at one end; this may be a read error. Germline assignment: CDR1 KGHSH and CDR2 LQKENI. This CDR3 is built from 18 residues. As TCR cDNA was made by 5'RACE template switching, a universal primer site and UMIs were added. MiXCR, applied by TCRdb to the 5' RACE reads, yields one record per CDR3 protein. The sample gives about 300,000 distinct CDR3 sequences, around 7% of which show up once; 18% is in the top ten. The V and J genes are TRBV18 and TRBJ2-6, with D possibly being TRBD1 (6 bases). Sequences were derived from PBMCs, sampled 35 to 50 days after the first yellow fever vaccination. The clonotype comes from a man aged 18-30 years who received the YFV17D yellow fever vaccine. In DNA form, the CDR3 reads TGTGCCAGCTCATCACCATACTACAGGGTCTCTGGGGCCAACGTCCTGACTTTC. Protein sequence: CASSSPYYRVSGANVLTF.